Presented here are 4 T cell receptor beta chains from one specimen sequenced in a study of T cells in tuberculosis (dated by TCRdb to the late 2010s). The method behind the library was the immunoSEQ multiplex PCR assay. The table was pulled from immuneACCESS by TCRdb, which kept in-frame rearrangements only. Such tables lose some clones; where checked, under half of the loss comes from unresolved V genes, and the rest has no known cause. This sample holds about 40,000 clones; 90% to 95% were observed only once. The top ten constitute 9.5% to 13% of the sample. The sample taken for sequencing was PBMCs. The receptors were sampled from a donor under 30 with latent tuberculosis or without tuberculosis infection. Some clones in this sample may be carry-over from other donors' samples.

J is TRBJ2-1 and V is TRBV2; 14 nucleotides align to TRBD2. This CDR3 has 15 residues. V was clipped by 6 bases and J by 4 bases; unmatched bases: 2. The germline V gene has CDR1 SNHLY and CDR2 FYNNEI. DNA of the CDR3: TGTGCCAGCAGCAGACTAGCGGGGGGGTACAATGAGCAGTTCTTC. Its translation is CASSRLAGGYNEQFF.

The rearrangement uses TRBV6-5 and TRBJ1-2; possibly TRBD1 for D (5 bases). V lost 6 bases and J lost 0, with 11 bases in between. This CDR3 has 14 residues. Germline V gene data show CDR1 as MNHEY and CDR2 as SVGAGI. This chain's CDR3 is CASRYRTSNYGYTF. CDR3 DNA: TGTGCCAGCAGGTATAGGACATCTAACTATGGCTACACCTTC.

This rearrangement joins TRBV10-1 to TRBJ2-1, with D possibly matching TRBD1 (6 bases). The CDR3 length is 18 residues. CDR1 and CDR2 from the germline V gene are WNHNN and SYGVQD (reference sequence). V lost 1 base and J lost 3, with 19 bases in between. The CDR3 sequence: CASSELVGRGLHYNEQFF. CDR3 nucleotide sequence: TGCGCCAGCAGTGAGTTGGTAGGCAGGGGCCTTCACTACAATGAGCAGTTCTTC.

The chain recombines TRBV5-8 with TRBJ2-2; D is possibly TRBD1 (6 bases). Trimming removed 2 bases at V and 1 base at J, with 12 bases between. This CDR3 region has 16 residues. Per the germline V gene, CDR1 is SGHTS and CDR2 is YDEGEE. DNA of the CDR3: TGTGCCAGCAGCTTCTACAGGGTATGGAACACCGGGGAGCTGTTTTTT. Protein: CASSFYRVWNTGELFF.